The present TCR beta chain was sequenced within a study of shared clonotypes between healthy human individuals. Every donor was a Caucasian adult from Nashville, Tennessee. From germline, CDR1 is SEHNR and CDR2 FQNEAQ (reference sequence). This CDR3 has 14 amino acids. The ends were cut back, 5 bases at V and 4 bases at J, with 11 bases in the middle. Deep was the level at which the assay was run. Each replicate PCR on the sorted subsets used 200 to 250 ng DNA (around 30,000 T cell genomes). Sequencing used immunoSEQ multiplex PCR; TCRdb keeps in-frame clones, though not all of them. The sample holds some 2,000,000 clones, around 95% seen once.

The chain links TRBV7-9 to TRBJ2-2; D is possibly TRBD1 (6 bases). What was sequenced was naive CD4+ T cells sorted from blood. Subset specified: CD45RA+ positively selected. The TCR was taken from a man between 18 and 35 years old in good health. The CDR3 is CASSARGPTGELFF. The CDR3 coding sequence is TGTGCCAGCAGCGCCAGGGGACCCACCGGGGAGCTGTTTTTT.